This T cell receptor (beta chain) appears in the sequencing data of a study of vaccination and CD4 T cells after COVID-19. Study-level background: Convalescent patients gave post-COVID blood a median approximately 94 days post-diagnosis, range 35 to 161.

This clonotype was seen a few times. Its specificity is not known. With the Oncomine TCR Beta short-read assay, DNA from cultured CD4+ T cells was sequenced. The source of extracted genomic DNA was cultured CD4+ T cells. TCRdb ran MiXCR on the PCR reads and lists one entry per CDR3 protein. The sample shows about 11,000 distinct CDR3 sequences, about 28% of them seen only once. General observations from the study: SARS-CoV-2-reactive clonotypes rose nonsignificantly, with the median going from around 20 to 38.

Deletions cut 5 bases from V and 8 bases from J, with 20 bases between. This CDR3 contains 15 residues. The V gene's germline CDR1 is MNHEY and CDR2 SMNVEV (reference sequence). Indicated treatment: approximately nine-day PBMC culture with coronavirus spike peptide pools or control peptides (ViraFEST assay). The gene calls are TRBV27 and TRBJ2-3, with a possible D match to TRBD1 (6 bases). The receptor's source is a human donor with COVID-19. Source material: cultured CD4+ T cells from blood. The CDR3: CASSQQGSLLGTQYF. In nucleotides, the CDR3 is TGTGCCAGCAGTCAACAGGGATCGTTGTTAGGTACGCAGTATTTT.